Sequencing of this TCR beta chain was carried out in a study of T cell changes during pregnancy in multiple sclerosis. The CDR3 spans 13 residues. Germline CDR1 LNHNV, CDR2 YYDKDF (reference sequence). Trimming removed 5 bases from V and 2 bases from J, with 8 bases in between. TCRdb's table, derived via immunoSEQ multiplex PCR, lists solely in-frame clones and lacks some. The table shows about 80,000 clones, with about 91% occurring only once. The TCR comes from a female donor with multiple sclerosis, enrolled in a pregnancy study. Material: peripheral blood, obtained before pregnancy. The chain joins TRBV15 to TRBJ2-3; the D is unclear. CDR3: CATSHQDTDTQYF. The CDR3 nucleotides are TGTGCCACCAGCCACCAGGACACAGATACGCAGTATTTT.